The rows below give T cell receptor beta chains drawn from one sample of a study of PD-1 blockade in classical Hodgkin lymphoma. Clones were sequenced by immunoSEQ multiplex PCR, and TCRdb holds only the in-frame ones, with some missing. The data hold about 20,000 clones, with about 72% observed a single time. Sequences were derived from CD4+ T cells from blood, sampled before the fourth cycle of nivolumab. Source of these receptors: a human donor with classical Hodgkin lymphoma. CDR3s include the opening cysteine and the closing phenylalanine or tryptophan. D genes are given only for firm matches. Only some rows state a clone size, as once, few, many or a class for expanded clones.

d_call j_call v_call clone_size cdr3_aa cdr3_nt
- TRBJ1-2 TRBV28 - CASSLALGYTF TGTGCCAGCAGTTTAGCCCTTGGCTACACCTTC
- TRBJ2-2 TRBV6-4 few CASSATGITGELFF TGTGCCAGCAGTGCCACCGGGATAACCGGGGAGCTGTTTTTT
- TRBJ1-1 TRBV11-2 - CASSFGRDMNTEAFF TGTGCCAGCAGCTTTGGACGGGACATGAACACTGAAGCTTTCTTT
TRBD1 TRBJ1-2 TRBV7-6 - CASSFRGTGGGIYGYTF TGTGCCAGCAGCTTCCGGGGCACAGGGGGCGGAATCTATGGCTACACCTTC
- TRBJ2-2 TRBV2 few CASSYLTRSAGELFF TGTGCCAGCAGTTACCTTACTAGGTCGGCCGGGGAGCTGTTTTTT
- TRBJ2-3 TRBV6-6 - CASSYISTDTQYF TGTGCCAGCAGTTACATCTCCACAGATACGCAGTATTTT
- TRBJ2-7 TRBV7-2 - CASSLGRTYEQYF TGTGCCAGCAGCTTAGGACGGACCTACGAGCAGTACTTC
TRBD2 TRBJ2-5 TRBV7-2 - CASSPGLAGGPETQYF TGTGCCAGCAGCCCAGGACTAGCGGGGGGGCCAGAGACCCAGTACTTC
TRBD1 TRBJ2-7 TRBV5-1 once CASSEVGTVSSYEQYF TGCGCCAGCAGCGAAGTGGGGACAGTTTCGTCCTACGAGCAGTACTTC
TRBD1 TRBJ2-3 TRBV11-2 - CASSLPLHRGDTQYF TGTGCCAGCAGCTTACCCCTGCACAGGGGAGATACGCAGTATTTT
- TRBJ2-7 TRBV7-7 - CASSSSGRGEQYF TGTGCTAGCAGCTCCAGCGGAAGGGGCGAGCAGTACTTC
TRBD1 TRBJ2-3 TRBV28 - CASSSPRQGAGDTQYF TGTGCCAGCAGTTCGCCCCGACAGGGCGCCGGAGATACGCAGTATTTT
- TRBJ1-5 TRBV18 - CASSPGISEGVIQPQHF TGTGCCAGCTCACCAGGTATCTCAGAGGGGGTCATACAGCCCCAGCATTTT
TRBD1 TRBJ2-2 TRBV9 once CASSLTGANTGELFF TGTGCCAGCAGCTTGACAGGGGCGAACACCGGGGAGCTGTTTTTT